This T cell receptor beta chain was observed in a study of patients and donors after allogeneic stem cell transplantation. The CDR3 covers 15 residues. Germline assignment: CDR1 SGHNT and CDR2 YENEEA. V was pared by 4 bases and J by 5 bases, with 15 bases between. TCRdb ran MiXCR on the RT-PCR reads and lists one entry per CDR3 protein. Altogether about 410,000 distinct CDR3 sequences are present, 16% being singletons, with the ten largest covering roughly 7.2%. The sequencing input was blood, either unsorted or a sorted T cell fraction (not recorded which). The chain is built from TRBV11-3 and TRBJ2-1; tentative D call: TRBD2 (6 bases). The receptor was derived from a human donor who was either an allogeneic HSCT recipient or a stem cell or donor lymphocyte infusion donor (not recorded which). It is not recorded whose cells these are; they may come from a transplant donor. CDR3 sequence (DNA): TGTGCCAGCAGCTCAACAGCCGGGAGTAACAATGAGCAGTTCTTC. Its translation: CASSSTAGSNNEQFF. Complete variable domain (other parts from reference TRBV11-3 and TRBJ2-1): EAGVVQSPRYKIIEKKQPVAFWCNPISGHNTLYWYLQNLGQGPELLIRYENEEAVDDSQLPKDRFSAERLKGVDSTLKIQPAELGDSAVYLCASSSTAGSNNEQFFGPGTRLTVL.